These 9 T cell receptor beta chains share one sample of origin, sequenced in a study of Ad26.COV2.S vaccination and SARS-CoV-2 variants. Produced via immunoSEQ multiplex PCR; TCRdb's table is partial and in-frame only. The sample has under 95,000 clones; around 82% are singletons. The input for sequencing was peripheral blood, taken after recovery from COVID-19. These TCRs come from a human donor who had recovered from COVID-19.

V usage is TRBV7-2 and J usage is TRBJ2-7, with D unresolved. This CDR3 has 13 residues. Germline CDR1 SGHTA, CDR2 FQGNSA. The germline V and J ends were trimmed by 0 bases and 1 base, with 4 bases remaining between them. The CDR3 DNA is TGTGCCAGCAGCTTAGCAGGGTCCTACGAGCAGTACTTC. This gives the protein CASSLAGSYEQYF.

This chain connects TRBV7-2 to TRBJ2-7; D is perhaps TRBD1 or TRBD2 (5 bases each). The CDR3 covers 16 residues. Germline V gene lookup returns CDR1 SGHTA and CDR2 FQGNSA. Trimming cost V 1 base and J 3 bases, with 16 bases left between them. CDR3 nucleotide sequence: TGTGCCAGCAGCTTAGTATCAAGCACTAGGGGCTACGAGCAGTACTTC. This gives the protein CASSLVSSTRGYEQYF.

The genes are TRBV7-8 and TRBJ2-7; D unresolved. This CDR3 has 13 residues. Germline V lookup: CDR1 SGHVS, CDR2 FQNEAQ. Trimming removed 3 bases from V and 3 bases from J, with 9 bases in between. The CDR3 spells CASSFPIDYEQYF. In DNA form, the CDR3 reads TGTGCCAGCAGCTTTCCCATAGACTACGAGCAGTACTTC.

The gene calls are TRBV28 and TRBJ1-2; 9 bases line up with TRBD1. With 4 bases clipped from V and 3 bases from J, the junction kept 0 bases outside the gene matches. The CDR3 is 13 residues long. CDR1 and CDR2 (germline): MDHEN, SYDVKM. The CDR3 nucleotides are TGTGCCAGCAGTTGGGACAGGGACTATGGCTACACCTTC. It is translated as CASSWDRDYGYTF.

The chain employs TRBV18 and TRBJ2-3, with 14 bases that match TRBD2. With 3 bases clipped from V and 1 base from J, the junction kept 12 bases outside the gene matches. The length of the CDR3 is 20 residues. Germline CDR1 KGHSH, CDR2 LQKENI. CDR3 region: CASSPTMPGLAGEGTDTQYF. Written as DNA, the CDR3 is TGTGCCAGCTCACCGACGATGCCGGGACTAGCGGGAGAGGGCACAGATACGCAGTATTTT.

The V gene is TRBV7-9, the J gene TRBJ2-7, with D perhaps matching TRBD2 (6 bases). The V end was cut by 5 bases, the J end by 3 bases, with 11 bases between. This CDR3 region has 13 residues. Germline assignment: CDR1 SEHNR and CDR2 FQNEAQ (reference sequence). The CDR3 nucleotides read TGTGCCAGCAGCCCCCGGGAGCTCTACGAGCAGTACTTC. Translated: CASSPRELYEQYF. The full variable domain, in which reference TRBV7-9 and TRBJ2-7 provide the parts outside the CDR3, is DTGVSQNPRHKITKRGQNVTFRCDPISEHNRLYWYRQTLGQGPEFLTYFQNEAQLEKSRLLSDRFSAERPKGSFSTLEIQRTEQGDSAMYLCASSPRELYEQYFGPGTRLTVT.

Regarding this clone: Within the sample, other DNA sequences also encode this same CDR3. The chain couples TRBV5-1 to TRBJ2-1; D remains unclear. The CDR3 runs 12 residues. Germline CDR1 is SGHRS and CDR2 is YFSETQ. Trimming removed 0 bases at V and 7 bases at J, with 5 bases between. For the CDR3, the DNA is TGCGCCAGCAGCTTGGCCGGGAATGAGCAGTTCTTC. Amino acid sequence: CASSLAGNEQFF. The entire variable domain, with the rest obtained from reference TRBV5-1 and TRBJ2-1, is as follows: KAGVTQTPRYLIKTRGQQVTLSCSPISGHRSVSWYQQTPGQGLQFLFEYFSETQRNKGNFPGRFSGRQFSNSRSEMNVSTLELGDSALYLCASSLAGNEQFFGPGTRLTVL.

The chain joins TRBV3-1 (or the pseudogene TRBV3-2) to TRBJ1-3; no reliable D call. The CDR3 has 15 amino acids. The germline V gene encodes CDR1 LGHDT and CDR2 YNNKEL (reference sequence). V was clipped by 3 bases and J by 2 bases, with 11 bases between them. The CDR3 sequence: CASSQYREPGNTIYF. CDR3 sequence (DNA): TGTGCCAGCAGCCAGTATCGGGAACCTGGAAACACCATATATTTT.

Regarding this clone: This sample also contains other DNA sequences that code for the same CDR3. This chain joins TRBV28 and TRBJ2-7; 9 nucleotides line up with TRBD1. Trimming removed 6 bases from V and 0 bases from J; junction bases left unmatched: 3. Germline loops: CDR1 MDHEN, CDR2 SYDVKM. The CDR3 length is 14 residues. The CDR3 nucleotides are TGTGCCAGCAGGCGACAGGGGGACTCCTACGAGCAGTACTTC. Encoded protein: CASRRQGDSYEQYF.